The clone carrying this T cell receptor beta chain appeared a single time. These data are taken from a study of T cell changes during pregnancy in multiple sclerosis. Germline CDR1 is SGHTA and CDR2 is FQGTGA. Losses at the gene ends were 2 bases for V and 4 bases for J; bases not matched to a gene: 7. This CDR3 has 17 amino acids. The method was immunoSEQ multiplex PCR; TCRdb's version includes in-frame clones alone and lacks a portion of them. This table has around 42,000 clones, about nine tenths appearing once. The source of this sequence is a female donor with multiple sclerosis, enrolled in a pregnancy study. The sample consisted of CD4+ T cells from peripheral blood mononuclear cells, taken before pregnancy. The chain recombines TRBV7-3 with TRBJ2-3, with 12 bases lining up with TRBD2. The CDR3 reads CASSLDPPSGGADTQYF. CDR3 coding DNA: TGTGCCAGCAGCTTAGATCCCCCTAGCGGGGGGGCAGATACGCAGTATTTT.